Sequencing of this T cell receptor (beta chain) was carried out in a study of shared clonotypes between healthy human individuals. Study details: Participating donors consisted of two women and a few men aged 18 to 49. Researchers assigned three CD4 naive, three CD4 memory, two CD8 naive and one CD8 memory plate to each donor.

V was trimmed by 5 bases and J by 2 bases, leaving 20 bases between them. This CDR3 comprises 17 residues. The germline CDR1 and CDR2 sequences are SGHRS and YFSETQ. The authors ran the assay at deep level. Each replicate PCR on the sorted subsets used 200 to 250 ng DNA (around 30,000 T cell genomes). Some clones are missing from TCRdb's copy, which holds only in-frame ones; the method was immunoSEQ multiplex PCR. The repertoire holds around 330,000 clones, around 74% seen once, with approximately 10% in the top ten. This receptor was taken from a man aged 25-40 years in good health. The material sequenced was memory CD4+ T cells sorted from blood. Subset meaning: CD45RA-negative fraction. V is TRBV5-1 and J is TRBJ2-1; TRBD1 might be the D (6 bases). DNA for the CDR3: TGCGCCAGCAGTCCATTGGAACAGGGCAGGACCTACAATGAGCAGTTCTTC. It is translated as CASSPLEQGRTYNEQFF.